The 29 T cell receptor beta chains in this list originate from one sample, sequenced in a study of blood T cells in healthy people across ages. Together with a sample-barcoded 5' primer, a J-beta primer mix was included in a second PCR lasting about 7 to 11 cycles. MiXCR was run by TCRdb on the 5' RACE reads, yielding one entry per CDR3 protein. There are approximately 800,000 distinct CDR3 sequences in the sample; around 25% occur only once, and under 4% lies in the top ten. This same sample was also taken into another study, of T cells of mothers and their children.

Sequencing input: blood. The receptor source for this set is a boy younger than 18 in good health.

Only a few counts were recorded for this clonotype. The chain carries TRBV4-1 and TRBJ2-7, with 11 nucleotides matching TRBD1. Unmatched junction bases numbered 5, after V lost 6 bases and J lost 7 bases. The germline V gene has CDR1 MGHRA and CDR2 YSYEKL. The CDR3 length is 13 residues. The CDR3 region has the DNA TGCGCCAGCAGAGGACAGGGGGCGAGGGAGCAGTACTTC. It encodes CASRGQGAREQYF.

This chain links TRBV7-3 with TRBJ2-3, with D possibly matching TRBD2 (6 bases). The CDR3 is made up of 14 amino acids. V lost 5 bases and J 6 bases, leaving 15 bases between the germline ends. From germline, CDR1 is SGHTA and CDR2 FQGTGA. In DNA, the CDR3 is TGTGCCAGCAGCCCCCAAGGGGCGGGGGATACGCAGTATTTT. This encodes CASSPQGAGDTQYF.

The chain has TRBV4-3 and TRBJ2-7; 7 bases map to TRBD1. The length of the CDR3 is 15 residues. Per the germline V gene, CDR1 is LGHNA and CDR2 is YSLEER. V shed 0 bases and J 4 bases; nucleotides not matched to a gene: 6. The CDR3 sequence is CASSQDLDRAYEQYF. Here the CDR3 DNA reads TGCGCCAGCAGCCAAGATCTTGACAGGGCTTACGAGCAGTACTTC.

The chain joins TRBV7-9 to TRBJ2-1, with a tentative D call TRBD1 (6 bases). The J call may be wrong; the DNA end is better matched by TRBJ2-7. This CDR3 has 14 amino acids. Germline V gene data show CDR1 as SEHNR and CDR2 as FQNEAQ (reference sequence). CDR3 DNA: TGTGCCAGCAGACCGGGACAAGAAACCTACGAGCAGTACTTC. It codes for CASRPGQETYEQYF.

The chain couples TRBV5-1 to TRBJ1-2; 7 positions match TRBD1. V trimming: 3 bases; J trimming: 3 bases; junction bases outside the gene matches: 5. Germline V gene sequence: CDR1 SGHRS, CDR2 YFSETQ. The CDR3 contains 14 residues. This CDR3 reads CASSYTGTDYGYTF. DNA for the CDR3: TGCGCCAGCAGCTATACGGGGACAGACTATGGCTACACCTTC.

This clonotype was observed a handful of times. The chain's CDR3 is CATAAGGASGNTIYF. CDR3 nucleotide sequence: TGTGCCACCGCGGCAGGGGGCGCCTCTGGAAACACCATATATTTT. The J gene is TRBJ1-3, the V gene TRBV24-1; 8 bases match TRBD1. With V trimmed by 9 bases and J by 0 bases, 6 bases remained unmatched. This CDR3 region has 15 residues. Looked up from germline, CDR1 is KGHDR and CDR2 is SFDVKD.

V is TRBV7-6 and J is TRBJ2-5, with 15 positions matching TRBD2. Matching the DNA end better, TRBJ2-7 makes the J call doubtful. The germline V gene has CDR1 SGHVS and CDR2 FNYEAQ. The CDR3 spans 16 residues. The CDR3 protein is CASSLGLAGGLYEQYF. DNA for the CDR3: TGTGCCAGCAGCTTGGGACTAGCGGGGGGACTTTACGAGCAGTACTTC.

This chain uses TRBV9 with TRBJ1-2, with D hard to call. This CDR3 has 14 amino acids. V gave up 3 bases and J gave up 8 bases, with 17 bases separating them. CDR1 SGDLS and CDR2 YYNGEE come from the germline V gene. CDR3: CASSGSNQLGGYTF. The CDR3, as DNA: TGTGCCAGCAGCGGTTCGAACCAACTTGGAGGCTACACCTTC.

This clonotype appeared a few times. The rearrangement joins TRBV19 to TRBJ2-1, with D perhaps TRBD2 (5 bases). The CDR3 is 15 residues long. The V end lost 4 bases, the J end lost 5 bases, and 15 bases lay between the germline ends. Germline-derived CDR1 and CDR2 are LNHDA and SQIVND (reference sequence). The chain's CDR3 is CASSTLATGDNEQFF. The CDR3 coding sequence is TGTGCCAGTAGTACTCTAGCAACCGGGGACAATGAGCAGTTCTTC.

V gene TRBV7-2 combines with J gene TRBJ2-5; D possibly uses TRBD1 or TRBD2 (5 bases each). With the DNA end fitting TRBJ2-1 better, the J assignment may be wrong. Germline V lookup: CDR1 SGHTA, CDR2 FQGNSA. This CDR3 is built from 14 residues. The CDR3 region has the DNA TGTGCCAGCAGCTTAAAGGGACCCTTCTATGAGCAGTTCTTC. This codes for CASSLKGPFYEQFF.

This clonotype was seen a few times. The CDR3 region has the DNA TGTGCCAGCAGTTACCTAAAAGACCGGGACTCGTACTTC. Translated, it gives CASSYLKDRDSYF. The chain is built from TRBV6-2 or TRBV6-3 and TRBJ2-7, with D maybe TRBD2 (6 bases). The CDR3 contains 13 residues. From germline, CDR1 is MNHEY and CDR2 SVGEGT. Trimming cost V 2 bases and J 12 bases, with 17 bases left between them.

This clonotype was observed a handful of times. CDR3 protein: CASSEYDGRAYNEQFF. CDR3 sequence (DNA): TGTGCCAGCAGTGAATATGACGGGAGGGCTTACAATGAGCAGTTCTTC. The rearrangement links TRBV25-1 to TRBJ2-1, with 8 bases that match TRBD2. CDR3 length: 16 residues. Trimming removed 0 bases from V and 4 bases from J; junction bases left unmatched: 5. The germline gives CDR1 MGHDK, CDR2 SYGVNS.

This chain connects TRBV7-6 to TRBJ2-5; the D gene is possibly TRBD2 (5 bases). CDR1 SGHVS and CDR2 FNYEAQ come from the germline V gene. V lost 4 bases, J lost 5 bases, and 14 bases lay in between. The CDR3 totals 14 residues. CDR3 region: CASSSIRGAETQYF. CDR3 in DNA: TGTGCCAGCAGCTCGATACGGGGTGCGGAGACCCAGTACTTC.

This clonotype was seen ten or more times. The genes are TRBV29-1 and TRBJ2-1, with D perhaps matching TRBD1 or TRBD2 (5 bases each). Germline values: CDR1 SQVTM, CDR2 ANQGSEA. The CDR3 has 13 amino acids. V lost 7 bases and J lost 6, with 16 bases in between. CDR3 in DNA: TGCAGCGACCGGGACCCTCGCTCCAATGAGCAGTTCTTC. Its translation is CSDRDPRSNEQFF.

This clonotype came up a few times. The gene calls are TRBV29-1 and TRBJ2-3; 7 nucleotides align to TRBD2. Germline V gives CDR1 SQVTM, CDR2 ANQGSEA. J gave up 0 bases and V 5 bases, and 5 bases lay outside the gene matches. The CDR3 has 14 residues. CDR3 region: CSVNGRQSTDTQYF. In nucleotides, the CDR3 is TGCAGCGTTAACGGGAGGCAGAGCACAGATACGCAGTATTTT.

The rearrangement joins TRBV25-1 to TRBJ1-5; D gene ambiguous. Trimming cost V 3 bases and J 3 bases, with 12 bases left between them. The germline CDR1 and CDR2 sequences are MGHDK and SYGVNS. The CDR3 totals 15 residues. The CDR3 loop is CASSEGRYFNQPQHF. In DNA form, the CDR3 reads TGTGCCAGCAGTGAGGGCAGATATTTCAATCAGCCCCAGCATTTT.

This clonotype was picked up one time. The rearrangement uses TRBV20-1 and TRBJ2-5, with D unresolved. From germline, CDR1 is DFQATT and CDR2 SNEGSKA (reference sequence). V was clipped by 6 bases and J by 1 base, with 15 bases between them. This CDR3 is 14 amino acids long. The CDR3: CSARLLPFQETQYF. DNA of the CDR3: TGCAGTGCCCGGCTACTGCCGTTCCAAGAGACCCAGTACTTC.

The V gene is TRBV18, the J gene TRBJ1-1, with D perhaps TRBD1 (5 bases). The V end was cut by 3 bases, the J end by 4 bases, with 15 bases between. Germline V lookup: CDR1 KGHSH, CDR2 LQKENI. This CDR3 region has 15 residues. CDR3 protein: CASSPLGGSATEAFF. The CDR3 DNA follows: TGTGCCAGCTCACCCCTTGGGGGATCTGCCACTGAAGCTTTCTTT.

The chain links TRBV7-2 to TRBJ2-5; tentative D call: TRBD1 (6 bases). This CDR3 spans 16 amino acids. Germline V CDR1 and CDR2: SGHTA, FQGNSA. Trimming pared 1 base from V and 1 base from J, leaving 13 bases between. The CDR3 nucleotides read TGTGCCAGCAGCTTAGAGCCTAGAGGGGGCCAAGAGACCCAGTACTTC. Its translation: CASSLEPRGGQETQYF.

The chain links TRBV12-3 or TRBV12-4 to TRBJ2-5, with D tentatively TRBD2 (7 bases). CDR3 length: 16 residues. The ends were cut back, 5 bases at V and 1 base at J, with 17 bases in the middle. The CDR3 reads CASSDLYGGPQETQYF. The CDR3 DNA reads TGTGCCAGCAGTGACCTTTACGGGGGGCCCCAAGAGACCCAGTACTTC.

This clonotype has a handful of counts. CDR3: CASSRQGVNTGELFF. The DNA for the CDR3 is TGTGCCAGCAGCAGACAGGGGGTGAACACCGGGGAGCTGTTTTTT. The chain carries TRBV6-5 and TRBJ2-2; 9 nucleotides match TRBD1. J lost 1 base, V lost 6 bases, and 3 bases had no gene match. The CDR3 sequence is 15 residues long. In germline, CDR1 is MNHEY, CDR2 SVGAGI.

This clonotype was seen only a few times. The rearrangement joins TRBV7-9 to TRBJ2-3; 8 bases are a match to TRBD1. The J segment lost 14 bases and the V segment lost 0 bases, leaving 4 bases of the junction unmatched. This CDR3 has 12 amino acids. Germline V lookup: CDR1 SEHNR, CDR2 FQNEAQ (reference sequence). The CDR3 loop reads CASSLAGQVPYF. The CDR3 DNA reads TGTGCCAGCAGCTTAGCGGGACAGGTGCCGTATTTT.

V gene TRBV11-2 combines with J gene TRBJ2-5; D could derive from TRBD1 or TRBD2 (7 bases each). The J call is uncertain, as TRBJ2-1 better fits the DNA end. There are 16 residues in the CDR3. CDR1 is SGHAT, CDR2 FQNNGV, per germline. The CDR3 DNA sequence: TGTGCCAGCGGGAGGGGGCTTACGACTTTTTCAAATGAGCAGTTCTTC. Amino acids: CASGRGLTTFSNEQFF.

This rearrangement joins TRBV15 to TRBJ2-1, with D unresolved. CDR1 and CDR2 (germline): LNHNV, YYDKDF (reference sequence). V dropped 5 bases and J dropped 0 bases, with 11 bases sitting between them. The CDR3 runs 15 residues. CDR3 coding DNA: TGTGCCACCAGCGGCGACGCGAGCTCCTACAATGAGCAGTTCTTC. Protein: CATSGDASSYNEQFF. Drawing the rest from reference TRBV15 and TRBJ2-1, the complete variable domain is DAMVIQNPRYQVTQFGKPVTLSCSQTLNHNVMYWYQQKSSQAPKLLFHYYDKDFNNEADTPDNFQSRRPNTSFCFLDIRSPGLGDTAMYLCATSGDASSYNEQFFGPGTRLTVL.

The rearrangement links TRBV7-2 to TRBJ2-3; TRBD2 matches 10 bases. The CDR3 contains 18 residues. J was trimmed by 4 bases and V by 0 bases; bases with no gene match: 10. The germline CDR1 and CDR2 sequences are SGHTA and FQGNSA. The CDR3 protein is CASSLAGPGLASADTQYF. The CDR3 DNA reads as TGTGCCAGCAGCTTAGCGGGACCGGGACTAGCGTCCGCAGATACGCAGTATTTT.

This chain joins TRBV29-1 and TRBJ2-2; 11 bases map to TRBD2. With V trimmed by 6 bases and J by 1 base, 4 bases remained unmatched. This CDR3 is 15 amino acids long. CDR1 and CDR2 (germline): SQVTM, ANQGSEA. The DNA for the CDR3 is TGCAGCGTCCCTCTAGCGGGGGGGAACACCGGGGAGCTGTTTTTT. Its translation: CSVPLAGGNTGELFF.

This clonotype occurred a few times. The V gene is TRBV20-1, the J gene TRBJ2-7; D remains unclear. V was cut by 1 base and J by 0 bases, with 7 bases left in between. The CDR3 loop spans 13 amino acids. Looked up from germline, CDR1 is DFQATT and CDR2 is SNEGSKA (reference sequence). The CDR3 DNA reads TGCAGTGCTAGAGCCAGTCCCTCCTACGAGCAGTACTTC. It translates to CSARASPSYEQYF.

This clonotype has more than one count but fewer than ten. The junction differs from germline at one of its ends, possibly a read error. The chain's CDR3 is CASNLHPVRGLYEQYF. DNA for the CDR3: TGTGCCAGCAATTTACACCCTGTCAGGGGACTCTACGAGCAGTACTTC. The chain has TRBV27 and TRBJ2-7; D possibly matches TRBD1 or TRBD2 (6 bases each). CDR1 and CDR2 from the germline V gene are MNHEY and SMNVEV (reference sequence). The CDR3 loop spans 16 amino acids.

The gene calls are TRBV13 and TRBJ1-3; tentative D call: TRBD1 (6 bases). Trimming removed 5 bases from V and 0 bases from J, with 17 bases in between. The length of the CDR3 is 17 residues. Germline CDR1 PRHDT, CDR2 FYEKMQ (reference sequence). The CDR3 sequence is CASSLGGGGNSGNTIYF. For the CDR3, the DNA is TGTGCCAGCAGCCTGGGGGGAGGGGGAAACTCTGGAAACACCATATATTTT.